This T cell receptor (beta chain) was recovered during a study of response to subunit inactivated influenza vaccine. This clonotype has ten or more counts. Its antigen is undetermined. Findings of the study overall: It was suggested by the authors that few new T cells are recruited by each seasonal influenza vaccination.

TCRdb re-called the RT-PCR reads with MiXCR, one entry per CDR3 protein. The sample shows hundreds of thousands of distinct CDR3 sequences, 9% to 15% of them seen only once. The clonotype comes from a man in his fifties who received an inactivated influenza vaccine. The sample in question was non-naive T cells sorted from PBMCs, obtained around 15 days before vaccination.

CDR3 in amino acids: CAISESRTSGSFADTQYF. CDR3 sequence (DNA): TGTGCCATCAGTGAGTCCCGGACTAGCGGGAGTTTCGCAGATACGCAGTATTTT. The V gene is TRBV10-3, the J gene TRBJ2-3, with 13 bases lining up with TRBD2. The CDR3 runs 18 residues. The V gene end was trimmed by 0 bases and the J gene end by 4 bases; junction bases not matched to a gene: 7. Germline V CDR1 and CDR2: ENHRY, SYGVKD.